This T cell receptor (beta chain) was captured in a study of CD8 T cells in Susac syndrome. In this sample, this clonotype turned up once. Random hexamers were used to reverse transcribe about 0.5 to 1 ug of RNA. TCRdb fed the immunoSEQ multiplex PCR reads into MiXCR, producing one record per CDR3 protein. The top ten clones hold 0.11% to 0.15% of a sample with about 120,000 distinct CDR3 sequences, approximately 91% of them seen once. Trimming at V came to 5 bases and at J to 0 bases, leaving 11 bases not matched to a gene. This CDR3 contains 17 residues. Germline CDR1 reads MNHNS; CDR2 reads SASEGT.

The receptor was derived from a human donor in good health. Specimen: CD4+ T cells from PBMCs. V and J are TRBV6-1 and TRBJ2-7; 9 nucleotides match TRBD1. This CDR3 reads CASSPNPRTGDSYEQYF. As DNA, the CDR3 is TGTGCCAGCAGTCCAAACCCGAGGACAGGGGACTCCTACGAGCAGTACTTC.